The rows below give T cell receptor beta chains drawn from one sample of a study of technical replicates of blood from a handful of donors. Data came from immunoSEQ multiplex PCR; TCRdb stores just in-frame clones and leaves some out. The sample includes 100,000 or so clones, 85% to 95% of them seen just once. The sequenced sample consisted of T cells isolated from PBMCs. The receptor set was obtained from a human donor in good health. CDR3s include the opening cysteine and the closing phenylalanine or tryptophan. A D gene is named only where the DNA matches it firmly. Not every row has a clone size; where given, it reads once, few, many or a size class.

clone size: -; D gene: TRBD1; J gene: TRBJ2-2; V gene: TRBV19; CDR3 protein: CASSLPGQGYAGELFF; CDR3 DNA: TGTGCCAGTAGCTTACCGGGACAGGGGTACGCCGGGGAGCTGTTTTTT
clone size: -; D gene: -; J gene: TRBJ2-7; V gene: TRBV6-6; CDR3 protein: CASSRGLSYEQYF; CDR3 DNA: TGTGCCAGCAGTCGAGGGCTCTCCTACGAGCAGTACTTC
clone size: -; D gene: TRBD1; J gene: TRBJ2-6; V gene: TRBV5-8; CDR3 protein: CASSKGTGSQGGANVLTF; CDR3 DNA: TGTGCCAGCAGCAAAGGGACAGGATCCCAAGGGGGGGCCAACGTCCTGACTTTC
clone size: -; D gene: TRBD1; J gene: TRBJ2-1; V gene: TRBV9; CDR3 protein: CASSARTGSYNEQFF; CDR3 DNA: TGTGCCAGCAGCGCTCGGACAGGGTCCTACAATGAGCAGTTCTTC
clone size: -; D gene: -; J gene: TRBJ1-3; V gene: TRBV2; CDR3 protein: CASKRGGGNTIYF; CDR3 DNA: TGTGCCAGCAAAAGGGGGGGCGGAAACACCATATATTTT
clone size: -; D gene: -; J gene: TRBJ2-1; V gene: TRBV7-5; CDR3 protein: CVRSFSPTGTASYNEQFF; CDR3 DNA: TGTGTCAGAAGCTTCTCTCCCACCGGGACAGCGTCCTACAATGAGCAGTTCTTC
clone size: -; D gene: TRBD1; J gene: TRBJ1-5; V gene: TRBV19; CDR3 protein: CASSIDRGQPQHF; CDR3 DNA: TGTGCCAGTAGTATAGACAGGGGGCAGCCCCAGCATTTT
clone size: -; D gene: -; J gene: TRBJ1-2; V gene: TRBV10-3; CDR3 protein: CAISDLAANYGYTF; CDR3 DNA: TGTGCCATCAGTGACCTGGCCGCTAACTATGGCTACACCTTC
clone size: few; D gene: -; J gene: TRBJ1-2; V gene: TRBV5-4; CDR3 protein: CASSLQGANYGYTF; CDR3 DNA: TGTGCCAGCAGCTTACAGGGAGCTAACTATGGCTACACCTTC
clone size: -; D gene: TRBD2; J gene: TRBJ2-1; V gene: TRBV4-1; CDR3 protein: CASSQGRGGGDEQFF; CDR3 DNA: TGCGCCAGCAGCCAAGGTCGCGGGGGGGGCGATGAGCAGTTCTTC
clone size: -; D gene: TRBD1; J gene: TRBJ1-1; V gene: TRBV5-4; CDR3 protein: CASSHPDRGTEAFF; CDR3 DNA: TGTGCCAGCAGCCACCCGGACAGGGGAACTGAAGCTTTCTTT
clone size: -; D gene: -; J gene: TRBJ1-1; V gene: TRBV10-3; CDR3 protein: CAISVGTGQGTEAFF; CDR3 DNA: TGTGCCATCAGTGTCGGAACAGGGCAAGGCACTGAAGCTTTCTTT
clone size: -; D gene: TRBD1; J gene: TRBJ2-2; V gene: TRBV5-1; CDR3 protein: CASSLEGQGGNTGELFF; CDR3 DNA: TGCGCCAGCAGCTTGGAAGGACAGGGTGGGAACACCGGGGAGCTGTTTTTT
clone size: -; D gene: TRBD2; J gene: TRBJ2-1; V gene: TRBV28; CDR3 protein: CASSLLAGVTYNEQFF; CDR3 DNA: TGTGCCAGCAGTTTACTAGCGGGAGTCACCTACAATGAGCAGTTCTTC
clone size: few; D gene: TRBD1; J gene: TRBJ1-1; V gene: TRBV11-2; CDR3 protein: CASSTGQGNTEAFF; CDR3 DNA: TGTGCCAGCAGCACGGGACAGGGGAACACTGAAGCTTTCTTT
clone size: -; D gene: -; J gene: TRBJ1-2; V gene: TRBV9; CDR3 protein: CASSGRANYGYTF; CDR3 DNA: TGTGCCAGCAGCGGAAGAGCTAACTATGGCTACACCTTC
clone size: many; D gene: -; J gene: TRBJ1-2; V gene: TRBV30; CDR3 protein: CAWIGGVRYGYTF; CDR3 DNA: TGTGCCTGGATCGGAGGGGTTCGATATGGCTACACCTTC
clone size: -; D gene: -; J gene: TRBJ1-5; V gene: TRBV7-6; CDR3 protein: CASSEQYGSNQPQHF; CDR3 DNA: TGTGCCAGCAGCGAGCAATACGGTAGCAATCAGCCCCAGCATTTT
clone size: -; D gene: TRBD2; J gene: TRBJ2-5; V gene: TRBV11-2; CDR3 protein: CASSLVMGLAGVETQYF; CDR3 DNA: TGTGCCAGCAGCTTGGTGATGGGACTAGCGGGAGTTGAGACCCAGTACTTC
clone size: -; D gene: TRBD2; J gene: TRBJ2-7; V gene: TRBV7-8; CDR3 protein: CASSLASGNNEQYF; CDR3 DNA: TGTGCCAGCAGCTTGGCTAGCGGGAACAACGAGCAGTACTTC
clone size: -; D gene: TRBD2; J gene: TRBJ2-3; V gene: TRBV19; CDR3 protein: CASRNGLAGKDTQYF; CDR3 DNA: TGTGCCAGTAGAAACGGACTAGCGGGAAAAGATACGCAGTATTTT